This TCR beta chain was sequenced in a study of regulatory T cells in long-lasting Graves disease. Background on the study: The criterion for persistent Graves' disease was over 5 years of antithyroid drugs with positive TSH receptor antibodies.

This clonotype was observed a few times. As yet, its antigen is unknown. Construction of TCR beta libraries relied on iRepertoire HTBI primers and on Arm-PCR targeting CDR3 regions. TCRdb re-called the multiplex PCR reads through MiXCR, storing one row per CDR3 protein. The repertoire consists of over 650,000 distinct CDR3 sequences, with around 30% occurring once and the leading ten covering about 42%. Regarding time point: persistent/refractory GD, antithyroid drugs over 5 years with positive TRAb. PBMC-extracted RNA yielded the TCR library. Study-wide findings and caveats: Samples came from peripheral blood alone, without thyroid tissue. When disease was persistent, TRBV28, TRBJ1-2 and TRBJ2-5 were the favored segments.

Germline CDR1 is MNHNS and CDR2 is SASEGT. The CDR3 has 12 amino acids. The germline V and J ends were trimmed by 6 bases and 14 bases, with 19 bases remaining between them. This TCR came from a female donor with Graves disease. The V and J genes are TRBV6-1 and TRBJ1-2; TRBD1 might be the D (5 bases). The sequencing used peripheral blood mononuclear cells (PBMCs), collected when the disease was refractory, from a patient treated with antithyroid drugs. CDR3 residues: CASSLNWDRKTF. CDR3 nucleotides: TGTGCCAGCAGCTTGAATTGGGACCGTAAAACCTTC.